This T cell receptor beta chain originates from a study of blood T cell repertoires in COVID-19. Per the original methods: The authors estimated nucleated cell counts from reference gene primer amplification. The assay was immunoSEQ multiplex PCR, and TCRdb's table has in-frame clones only and misses some. D and trimming come from the DNA, and the V and J calls and clone size come from that table. Of 10,000 to 11,000 clones listed, roughly 80% are singletons. CDR1 is SGHRS and CDR2 is YFSETQ in the germline V gene. This CDR3 is 17 amino acids long. J lost 4 bases, V lost 0 bases, and 7 bases had no gene match.

The gene calls are TRBV5-1 and TRBJ2-5, with TRBD2 matching 12 bases. The TCR was taken from a man between 70 and 80 years old with active COVID-19. Sequencing used peripheral blood. The CDR3 sequence: CASSLAASGGAGETQYF. CDR3 nucleotides: TGCGCCAGCAGCTTGGCTGCTAGCGGGGGGGCCGGAGAGACCCAGTACTTC.